Listed here is a single T cell receptor beta chain. Its cognate antigen is unknown. The sample originates from a study of cytomegalovirus exposure and HLA in healthy donors. Study at large: The 120 validation repertoires matched the roughly 630 first-cohort repertoires in platform, a later analysis reported.

General study points: Reports showed the classifier diagnosing cytomegalovirus status with high specificity and sensitivity.

From germline, CDR1 is MGHRA and CDR2 YSYEKL. V was trimmed by 0 bases and J by 3 bases, leaving 9 bases between them. CDR3 size: 14 residues. The method was immunoSEQ multiplex PCR; TCRdb's version includes in-frame clones alone and lacks a portion of them. The table shows about 70,000 clones, with roughly 92% occurring only once. V and J are TRBV4-1 and TRBJ2-7; D might be TRBD2 (6 bases). This clonotype was obtained from a woman aged 18 to 35 in good health and CMV-seropositive. The sequencing sample was made of PBMCs. The CDR3 DNA reads TGCGCCAGCAGCCAAGATCCGGGGGACTACGAGCAGTACTTC. Translating gives CASSQDPGDYEQYF.